A single sample gave rise to the 14 T cell receptor beta chains below, sequenced in a study of cytomegalovirus exposure and HLA in healthy donors. PCR amplification relied on 60 Vbeta primers (plus 13 Jbeta primers). Profiled with immunoSEQ multiplex PCR; TCRdb holds only in-frame clones, not every one. The sample lists 150,000 to 200,000 clones; over 65% were seen once. The sequenced material came from PBMCs. The receptors were gathered from a woman between 25 and 40 years old in good health and CMV-seronegative.

The chain employs TRBV4-1 and TRBJ2-7; D perhaps matches TRBD1 (7 bases). The CDR3 loop spans 15 amino acids. V lost 1 base, J lost 1 base, and 11 bases lay in between. CDR1 and CDR2 (germline): MGHRA, YSYEKL. The CDR3, as DNA: TGCGCCAGCAGCCAAGCCAGGGGGGCTTCCTACGAGCAGTACTTC. Protein product: CASSQARGASYEQYF.

This sequence joins TRBV4-3 and TRBJ1-2; possible D gene TRBD1, 5 bases. This CDR3 region has 17 residues. CDR1 is LGHNA and CDR2 is YSLEER in the germline V gene. The ends were cut back, 4 bases at V and 5 bases at J, with 23 bases in the middle. CDR3 amino acids: CASSRIQGRGFSYGYTF. The CDR3 DNA reads TGCGCCAGCAGCCGGATCCAGGGTAGGGGTTTTTCGTATGGCTACACCTTC.

The chain carries TRBV5-6 and TRBJ2-3, with TRBD2 matching over 7 bases. CDR3 length: 15 residues. Trimming at V came to 5 bases and at J to 5 bases, leaving 11 bases not matched to a gene. CDR1 and CDR2 from the germline V gene are SGHDT and YYEEEE. DNA of the CDR3: TGTGCCAGCAGTCTGGGGGGGGGATTTGGAGATACGCAGTATTTT. Its translation is CASSLGGGFGDTQYF. The variable domain in full, with the rest retrieved from reference TRBV5-6 and TRBJ2-3, is DAGVTQSPTHLIKTRGQQVTLRCSPKSGHDTVSWYQQALGQGPQFIFQYYEEEERQRGNFPDRFSGHQFPNYSSELNVNALLLGDSALYLCASSLGGGFGDTQYFGPGTRLTVL.

This clone was counted a few times. The rearrangement joins TRBV9 to TRBJ2-1, with 7 bases fitting TRBD2. Germline values: CDR1 SGDLS, CDR2 YYNGEE. J lost 0 bases, V lost 1 base, and 7 bases had no gene match. This CDR3 region has 17 residues. The CDR3 loop reads CASSVYSGPSSYNEQFF. DNA of the CDR3: TGTGCCAGCAGCGTATATAGCGGGCCAAGCTCCTACAATGAGCAGTTCTTC.

This rearrangement joins TRBV5-4 to TRBJ1-2; 8 bases are a match to TRBD1. This CDR3 is 14 amino acids long. CDR1 and CDR2 from the germline V gene are SGHNT and YYREEE (reference sequence). Germline trimming cut 4 bases from V and 5 bases from J; bases unmatched to any gene: 7. The CDR3 DNA reads as TGTGCCAGCAGCCGGACAGGGACCCTATATGGCTACACCTTC. The encoded protein is CASSRTGTLYGYTF. Complete variable domain (other parts from reference TRBV5-4 and TRBJ1-2): ETGVTQSPTHLIKTRGQQVTLRCSSQSGHNTVSWYQQALGQGPQFIFQYYREEENGRGNFPPRFSGLQFPNYSSELNVNALELDDSALYLCASSRTGTLYGYTFGSGTRLTVV.

V is TRBV4-2 and J is TRBJ2-1; 11 positions agree with TRBD2. The CDR3 is 19 amino acids. J lost 9 bases, V lost 2 bases, and 18 bases had no gene match. Per germline, CDR1 LGHNA and CDR2 YNFKEQ. The CDR3 bases are TGTGCCAGCAGCCAATCACAAACCCCGGGACTAGCGGCTTCGGGTGAGCAGTTCTTC. This translates into CASSQSQTPGLAASGEQFF.

J is TRBJ2-5 and V is TRBV5-6; 8 bases are a match to TRBD2. The CDR3 has 13 residues. The junction had 6 bases not matched to a gene; V was cut back by 5 bases and J by 6 bases. Germline assignment: CDR1 SGHDT and CDR2 YYEEEE. The CDR3 region is CASRGLGGQTQYF. In nucleotides, the CDR3 is TGTGCCAGCAGGGGACTAGGAGGGCAGACCCAGTACTTC.

This sequence joins TRBV18 and TRBJ2-7; the match to TRBD2 covers 10 bases. V dropped 2 bases and J dropped 3; count of bases not matched to a gene: 7. This CDR3 contains 16 residues. Germline CDR1 reads KGHSH; CDR2 reads LQKENI. The CDR3 reads CASSPKQLAGSYEQYF. CDR3 nucleotide sequence: TGTGCCAGCTCACCAAAACAACTAGCGGGGAGCTACGAGCAGTACTTC.

The genes are TRBV27 and TRBJ1-1; TRBD1 agrees at 8 bases. The CDR3 is 13 residues long. The germline gives CDR1 MNHEY, CDR2 SMNVEV (reference sequence). V lost 7 bases to trimming and J lost 4 bases; unmatched junction nucleotides: 5. The CDR3 spells CASKLTGATEAFF. For the CDR3, the DNA is TGTGCCAGCAAACTGACAGGGGCCACTGAAGCTTTCTTT.

Only a few counts were recorded for this clone. The V call is TRBV7-2, the J call TRBJ2-7; a possible D gene is TRBD2 (6 bases). This CDR3 is built from 14 residues. The germline gives CDR1 SGHTA, CDR2 FQGNSA. Trimming shortened V by 0 bases and J by 5 bases, and 11 bases separated the two germline ends. As DNA, the CDR3 is TGTGCCAGCAGCTTAGCGGGAGGCCCCGACGAGCAGTACTTC. This translates into CASSLAGGPDEQYF. The full variable domain, completed using reference TRBV7-2 and TRBJ2-7, is GAGVSQSPSNKVTEKGKDVELRCDPISGHTALYWYRQSLGQGLEFLIYFQGNSAPDKSGLPSDRFSAERTGGSVSTLTIQRTQQEDSAVYLCASSLAGGPDEQYFGPGTRLTVT.

The J gene is TRBJ2-3, the V gene TRBV6-4; 8 bases line up with TRBD2. This CDR3 is built from 15 residues. J lost 4 bases, V lost 0 bases, and 3 bases had no gene match. Germline CDR1 reads MRHNA; CDR2 reads SNTAGT. The CDR3 here is CASSDSAGGPDTQYF. The CDR3 DNA reads TGTGCCAGCAGTGACTCTGCGGGGGGACCAGATACGCAGTATTTT.

The chain employs TRBV4-2 and TRBJ1-2; 8 bases align to TRBD1. The CDR3 has 17 residues. Germline CDR1 is LGHNA and CDR2 is YNFKEQ. V lost 0 bases, J lost 6 bases, and 12 bases stayed unmatched. CDR3 loop: CASSQDPPEDRENGYTF. CDR3 coding DNA: TGTGCCAGCAGCCAAGATCCCCCCGAGGACAGGGAGAATGGCTACACCTTC.

The chain has TRBV2 and TRBJ2-2, with D perhaps matching TRBD1 (5 bases). CDR3 length: 15 amino acids. The germline V and J ends were trimmed by 4 bases and 0 bases, with 9 bases remaining between them. Germline V gene sequence: CDR1 SNHLY, CDR2 FYNNEI. The CDR3 DNA is TGTGCCAGCAGTGCGCAGACAGCGAACACCGGGGAGCTGTTTTTT. Its protein product is CASSAQTANTGELFF.

This sequence joins TRBV4-1 and TRBJ2-5; D might be TRBD2 (6 bases). CDR1 and CDR2 (germline): MGHRA, YSYEKL. This CDR3 contains 16 residues. Between the trimmed V and J ends, which lost 0 bases and 2 bases, there was a span of 13 bases. The CDR3 coding sequence is TGCGCCAGCAGCCAAGATCCCGGGACTGTTCAAGAGACCCAGTACTTC. As protein: CASSQDPGTVQETQYF.